The T cell receptor beta chain described here comes from a study of neurological immune-mediated disorders. The time point is: technical triplicate 1. CD4+ or CD8+ T cells at a count of roughly 1 million served as input for the sorted libraries. Trimming took 3 bases from V and 8 from J, leaving 5 bases between them. This CDR3 comprises 11 residues. The germline gives CDR1 SGHTA, CDR2 FQGNSA. Synthesis of cDNA was accomplished via 5'RACE employing 10-nucleotide random UMIs. TCRdb reprocessed the 5' RACE reads via MiXCR and lists one record per CDR3 protein. The sample includes 25,000 or so distinct CDR3 sequences, less than 15% of them seen just once. Study observations and caveats: TCR-beta repertoires seemed private in all groups, with no expanded CDR3 amino acid sequences shared.

This clonotype has at least ten counts. Its specificity is not known. Sequenced sample: CD4+ T cells from blood. This sequence was found in a female donor with HTLV-1-associated myelopathy (HAM/TSP). The chain couples TRBV7-2 to TRBJ2-1; no reliable D call. The CDR3 sequence: CASSFLYEQFF. The CDR3 DNA reads as TGTGCCAGCAGCTTTCTATATGAGCAGTTCTTC.